This paragraph covers one TCR beta chain sequence. It has no known antigen specificity. One base away there is no much larger clone; base qualities are not given. The receptor library was made with the immunoSEQ multiplex PCR assay. The deep sequencing platform assayed about 90,000 TCR templates per sample. Genomic DNA extracted from sorted T cells was the material used for TCRbeta CDR3 sequencing. Processing in the source paper ran as follows. Clonal analysis of TCRbeta CDR3 data was done in the R programming language. Alloreactive CD4+ and CD8+ clones were defined by comparing unstimulated samples with post-reaction CFSE-low samples. Regulatory or non-regulatory origin of alloreactive CD4+ clones was assigned by matching sequences to the sorted unstimulated Treg and non-Treg repertoires. TCRdb limited this immuneACCESS table to in-frame rearrangements with V and J called. A share of clones is missing; checked studies link under half to unresolved V genes, and the rest is unexplained. V, J and clone size derive from that table, while D and trimming were established from the DNA sequence. Recorded for this sample are fewer than 130,000 clones; approximately 92% of them occurred a single time. The ten biggest clones cover roughly 1.4% of the sample.

Sorted unstimulated T cells and proliferating T cells recovered from mixed lymphocyte reactions underwent TCRbeta CDR3 sequencing. Fresh whole blood from about 11 HLA-typed healthy donors was used as the source from which PBMCs were isolated. This sample was taken from a study of siplizumab effects on memory and regulatory T cells (dated by TCRdb to the late 2010s). Turning to the overall study: The effect of the anti-CD2 antibody siplizumab on alloreactive T-cell subsets was examined in allogeneic mixed lymphocyte reactions constructed from human PBMCs.

Spanning cysteine to phenylalanine, the CDR3 consists of 15 amino acids. CDR3 DNA is the only sequence kept; it has 45 bases, read in frame from the first base. The germline V gene encodes CDR1 LNHDA and CDR2 SQIVND (reference sequence). Trimming costs V 5 bases and J 3 bases, and their ends lie 13 bases apart. The paper as a whole reports these results and caveats: Whether proliferating Tregs from siplizumab cultures were suppressive was not functionally confirmed. Among mappable alloreactive CD4+ clones, the Treg-derived fraction averaged approximately 72% with siplizumab versus about 27% in control reactions. Siplizumab significantly lowered the cumulative frequency of alloreactive sequences that could be traced to unstimulated CD4+ memory T cells. Sequences below about 10^-5 frequency were poorly captured, so only a minor fraction of alloreactive clones could be mapped to unstimulated subsets. Unstimulated naive T cells appeared to be more diverse than memory T cells, and naive cells seemed to make a substantial contribution to the alloresponse. For roughly 75-97% of proliferating CD4+ or CD8+ clones, no naive or memory phenotype could be assigned.

The V and J genes are TRBV19 and TRBJ2-2, with the identity of the D gene unclear. This clonotype was obtained from a human donor in good health. The sequenced sample consisted of CD4+ T cells sorted from blood. The sequenced DNA: TGTGCCAGTAGTCCTTCGGTGGGGTACACCGGGGAGCTGTTTTTT. The resulting protein is CASSPSVGYTGELFF.